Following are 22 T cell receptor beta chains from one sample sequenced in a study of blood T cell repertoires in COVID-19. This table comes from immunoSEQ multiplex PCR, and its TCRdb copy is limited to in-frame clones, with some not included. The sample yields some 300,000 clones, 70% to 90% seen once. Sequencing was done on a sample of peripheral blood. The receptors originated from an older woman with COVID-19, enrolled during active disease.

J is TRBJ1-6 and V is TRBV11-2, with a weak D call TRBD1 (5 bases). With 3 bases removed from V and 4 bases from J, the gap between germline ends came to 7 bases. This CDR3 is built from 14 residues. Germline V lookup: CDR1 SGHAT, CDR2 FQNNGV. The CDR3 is CASSFQGYNSPLHF. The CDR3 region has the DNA TGTGCCAGCAGCTTTCAGGGTTATAATTCACCCCTCCACTTT.

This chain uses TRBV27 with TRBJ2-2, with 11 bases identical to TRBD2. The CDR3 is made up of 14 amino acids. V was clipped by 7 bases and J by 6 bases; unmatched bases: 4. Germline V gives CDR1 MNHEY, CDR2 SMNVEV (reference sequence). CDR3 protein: CASNVAGGAGELFF. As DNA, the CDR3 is TGTGCCAGCAACGTAGCGGGGGGGGCCGGGGAGCTGTTTTTT.

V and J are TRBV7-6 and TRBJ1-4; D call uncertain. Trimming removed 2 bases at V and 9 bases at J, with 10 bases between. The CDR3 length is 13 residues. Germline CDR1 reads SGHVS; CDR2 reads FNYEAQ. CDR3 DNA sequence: TGTGCCAGCAGCTTATTCGGGGAGCAAAAACTGTTTTTT. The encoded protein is CASSLFGEQKLFF.

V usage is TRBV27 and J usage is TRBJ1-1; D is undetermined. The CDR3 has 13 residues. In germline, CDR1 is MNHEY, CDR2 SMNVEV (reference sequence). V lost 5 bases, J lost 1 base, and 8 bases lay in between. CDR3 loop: CASSRRENTEAFF. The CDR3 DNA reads TGTGCCAGCAGTCGACGGGAGAACACTGAAGCTTTCTTT.

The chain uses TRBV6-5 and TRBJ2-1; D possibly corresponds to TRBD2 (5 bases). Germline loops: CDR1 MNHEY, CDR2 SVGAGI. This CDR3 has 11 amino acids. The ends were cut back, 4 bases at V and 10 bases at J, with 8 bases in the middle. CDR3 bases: TGTGCCAGCAGTTTCCCGGGGGAGCAGTTCTTC. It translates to CASSFPGEQFF.

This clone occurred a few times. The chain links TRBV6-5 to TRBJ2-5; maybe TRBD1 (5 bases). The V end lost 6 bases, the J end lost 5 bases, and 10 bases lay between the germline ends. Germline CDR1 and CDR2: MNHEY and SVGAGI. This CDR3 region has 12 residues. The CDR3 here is CASREPGETQYF. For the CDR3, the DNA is TGTGCCAGCAGGGAGCCAGGGGAGACCCAGTACTTC.

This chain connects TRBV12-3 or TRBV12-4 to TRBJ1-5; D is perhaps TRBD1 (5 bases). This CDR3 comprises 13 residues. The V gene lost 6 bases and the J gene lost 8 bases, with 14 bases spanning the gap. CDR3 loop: CASSFSRAEPQHF. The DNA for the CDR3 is TGTGCCAGCAGCTTCTCCAGGGCTGAGCCCCAGCATTTT.

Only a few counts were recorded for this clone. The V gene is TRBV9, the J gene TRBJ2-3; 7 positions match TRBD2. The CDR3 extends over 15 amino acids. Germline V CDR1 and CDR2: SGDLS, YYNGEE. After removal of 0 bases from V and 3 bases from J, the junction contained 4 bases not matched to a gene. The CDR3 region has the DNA TGTGCCAGCAGCGTAGATTCAGCGGGGACAGATACGCAGTATTTT. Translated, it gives CASSVDSAGTDTQYF.

For the CDR3, the DNA is TGTGCCAGCTCATCAGGGGGCGTTGGCACCGGGGAGCTGTTTTTT. Protein product: CASSSGGVGTGELFF. V and J are TRBV18 and TRBJ2-2; 8 bases line up with TRBD1. The germline gives CDR1 KGHSH, CDR2 LQKENI. V shed 5 bases and J 4 bases; nucleotides not matched to a gene: 6. There are 15 residues in the CDR3.

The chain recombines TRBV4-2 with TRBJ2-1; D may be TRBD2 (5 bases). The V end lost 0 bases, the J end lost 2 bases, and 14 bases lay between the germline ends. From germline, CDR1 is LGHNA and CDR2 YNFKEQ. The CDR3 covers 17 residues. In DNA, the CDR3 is TGTGCCAGCAGCCAAGATTCGGAGGTGCGGCCCTACAATGAGCAGTTCTTC. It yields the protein CASSQDSEVRPYNEQFF.

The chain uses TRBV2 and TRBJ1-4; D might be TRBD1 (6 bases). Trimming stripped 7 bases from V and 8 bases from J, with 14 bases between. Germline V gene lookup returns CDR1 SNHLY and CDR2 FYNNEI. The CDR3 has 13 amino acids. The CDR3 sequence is CASTGGLGEKLFF. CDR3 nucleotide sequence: TGTGCCAGCACGGGGGGGCTCGGGGAAAAACTGTTTTTT.

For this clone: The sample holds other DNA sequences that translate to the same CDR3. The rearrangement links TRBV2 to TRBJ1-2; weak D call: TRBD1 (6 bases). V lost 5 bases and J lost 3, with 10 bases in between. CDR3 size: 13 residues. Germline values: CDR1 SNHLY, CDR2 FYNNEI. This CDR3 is CASSPRQDYGYTF. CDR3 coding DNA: TGTGCCAGCAGTCCCCGACAGGACTATGGCTACACCTTC.

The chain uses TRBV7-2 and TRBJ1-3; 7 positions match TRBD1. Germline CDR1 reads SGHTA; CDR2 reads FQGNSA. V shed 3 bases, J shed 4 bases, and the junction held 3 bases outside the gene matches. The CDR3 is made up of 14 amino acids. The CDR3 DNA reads TGTGCCAGCAGCTTTAGGGGGCGCGGAAACACCATATATTTT. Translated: CASSFRGRGNTIYF.

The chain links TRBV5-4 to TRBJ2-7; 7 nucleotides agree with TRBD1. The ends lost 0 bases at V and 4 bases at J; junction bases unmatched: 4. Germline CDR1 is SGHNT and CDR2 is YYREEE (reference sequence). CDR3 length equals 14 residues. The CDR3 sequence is CASSLGAGGYEQYF. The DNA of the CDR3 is TGTGCCAGCAGCTTGGGCGCAGGGGGTTACGAGCAGTACTTC.

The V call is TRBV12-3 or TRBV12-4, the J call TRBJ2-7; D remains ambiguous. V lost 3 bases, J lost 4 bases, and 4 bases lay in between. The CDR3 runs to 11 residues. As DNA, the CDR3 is TGTGCCAGCAGTTTTATGTACGAGCAGTACTTC. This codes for CASSFMYEQYF.

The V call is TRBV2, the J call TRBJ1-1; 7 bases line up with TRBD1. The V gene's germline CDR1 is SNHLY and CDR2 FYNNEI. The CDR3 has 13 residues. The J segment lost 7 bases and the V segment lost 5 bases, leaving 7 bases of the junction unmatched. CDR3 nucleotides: TGTGCCAGCAGTTCTCAACAGGGGAGTGAAGCTTTCTTT. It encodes CASSSQQGSEAFF.

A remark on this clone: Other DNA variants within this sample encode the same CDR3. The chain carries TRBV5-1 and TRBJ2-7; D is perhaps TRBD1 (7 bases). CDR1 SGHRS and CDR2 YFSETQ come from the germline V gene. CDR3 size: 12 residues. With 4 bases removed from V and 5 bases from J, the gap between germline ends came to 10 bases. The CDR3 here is CASSLRGDEQYF. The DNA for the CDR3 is TGCGCCAGCAGCCTCAGGGGGGACGAGCAGTACTTC. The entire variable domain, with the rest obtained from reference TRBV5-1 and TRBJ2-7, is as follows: KAGVTQTPRYLIKTRGQQVTLSCSPISGHRSVSWYQQTPGQGLQFLFEYFSETQRNKGNFPGRFSGRQFSNSRSEMNVSTLELGDSALYLCASSLRGDEQYFGPGTRLTVT.

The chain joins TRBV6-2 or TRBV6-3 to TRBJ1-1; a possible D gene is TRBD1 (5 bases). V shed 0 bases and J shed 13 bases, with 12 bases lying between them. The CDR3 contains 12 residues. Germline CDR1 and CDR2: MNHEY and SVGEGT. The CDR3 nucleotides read TGTGCCAGCAGTTACTCGACTCAGGGCTGTTTCTTT. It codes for CASSYSTQGCFF.

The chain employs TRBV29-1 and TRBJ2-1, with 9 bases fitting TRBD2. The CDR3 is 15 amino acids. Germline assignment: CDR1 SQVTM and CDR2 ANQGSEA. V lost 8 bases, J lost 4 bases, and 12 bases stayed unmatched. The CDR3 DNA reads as TGCAGCTTGAAAAGGATAGCGGGGGATTACAATGAGCAGTTCTTC. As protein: CSLKRIAGDYNEQFF.

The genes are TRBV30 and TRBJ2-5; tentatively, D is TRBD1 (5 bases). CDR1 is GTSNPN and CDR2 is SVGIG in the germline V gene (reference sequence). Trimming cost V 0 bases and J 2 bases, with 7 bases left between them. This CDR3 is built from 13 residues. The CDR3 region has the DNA TGTGCCTGGAGTGTTAGGGGTCAAGAGACCCAGTACTTC. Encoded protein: CAWSVRGQETQYF.

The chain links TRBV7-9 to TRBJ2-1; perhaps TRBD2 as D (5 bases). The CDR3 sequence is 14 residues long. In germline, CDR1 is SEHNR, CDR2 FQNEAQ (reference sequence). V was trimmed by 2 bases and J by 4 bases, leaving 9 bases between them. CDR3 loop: CASSLNGGYNEQFF. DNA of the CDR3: TGTGCCAGCAGCTTAAATGGAGGATACAATGAGCAGTTCTTC.

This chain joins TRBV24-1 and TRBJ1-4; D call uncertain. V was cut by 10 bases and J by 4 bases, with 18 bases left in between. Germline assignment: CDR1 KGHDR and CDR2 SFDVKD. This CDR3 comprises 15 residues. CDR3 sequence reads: CATPFGATHNEKLFF. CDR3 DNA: TGTGCCACTCCCTTTGGTGCGACACATAATGAAAAACTGTTTTTT.